This T cell receptor (beta chain) appears in the sequencing data of a study of technical replicates of blood from a handful of donors (dated by TCRdb to about 2017). A remark on this clone: It lacks a known antigen. No qualities accompany the bases; no much larger clone lies one base away.

The germline V gene encodes CDR1 DFQATT and CDR2 SNEGSKA (reference sequence). The CDR3 holds 10 amino acids from the cysteine to the phenylalanine. Only CDR3 DNA is held: 30 bases, read in frame from base 1. V gives up 4 bases and J gives up 12 bases, and the segment between their germline ends measures 13 bases. Receptors were amplified or captured by the immunoSEQ multiplex PCR assay. TCRdb retrieved this table from immuneACCESS and kept in-frame rearrangements only. Not all clones are present; in checked studies, unresolved V genes account for under half, and no reason is known for the remainder. The sample profile shows 65,000 to 90,000 clones; 90% to 95% of them were found once. The top ten hold just under 0.25% of the sample.

Sequenced input: T cells isolated from PBMCs. This clonotype was sampled from a human donor in good health. Rearrangement joined TRBV20-1 to TRBJ2-7, with TRBD2 tentatively as D gene (6 bases match). DNA sequence: TGCAGTGCTACCACTAGCCAGATGTACTTC. Its protein is CSATTSQMYF.